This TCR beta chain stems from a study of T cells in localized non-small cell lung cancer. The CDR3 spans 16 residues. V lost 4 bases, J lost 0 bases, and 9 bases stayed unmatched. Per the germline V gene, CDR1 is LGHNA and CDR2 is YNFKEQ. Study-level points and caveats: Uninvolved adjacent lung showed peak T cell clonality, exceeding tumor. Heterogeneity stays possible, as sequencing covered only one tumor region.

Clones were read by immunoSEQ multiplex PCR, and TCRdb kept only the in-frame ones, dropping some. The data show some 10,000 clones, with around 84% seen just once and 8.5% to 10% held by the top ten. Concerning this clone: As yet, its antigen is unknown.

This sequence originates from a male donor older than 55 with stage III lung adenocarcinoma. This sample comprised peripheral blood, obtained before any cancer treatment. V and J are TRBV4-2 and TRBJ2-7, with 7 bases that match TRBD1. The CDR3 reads CASSLTGTESSYEQYF. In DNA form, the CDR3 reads TGTGCCAGCAGCCTAACCGGGACAGAGAGCTCCTACGAGCAGTACTTC.